These 15 T cell receptor beta chains were all obtained from the same sample, sequenced in a study of T-cell reconstitution after alpha-beta-depleted transplantation in children. Unique molecular identifiers were incorporated during preparation of the TCRbeta library. TCRdb reprocessed the PCR reads via MiXCR and lists one record per CDR3 protein. The data contain 200,000 to 300,000 distinct CDR3 sequences, around 11% of them singletons. The sequences come from PBMCs from the stem cell graft donor, collected from the stem cell graft. These receptors came from a human donor who donated a stem cell graft to a child with acute lymphoblastic leukemia.

This clonotype has ten or more counts. The chain uses TRBV5-6 and TRBJ2-2; perhaps TRBD1 as D (5 bases). The length of the CDR3 is 12 residues. V was pared by 4 bases and J by 6 bases, with 7 bases between. Germline loops: CDR1 SGHDT, CDR2 YYEEEE. The CDR3 here is CASSIRAGELFF. CDR3 nucleotide sequence: TGTGCCAGCAGCATCAGGGCCGGGGAGCTGTTTTTT. The full variable domain, with the rest looked up from reference TRBV5-6 and TRBJ2-2, is DAGVTQSPTHLIKTRGQQVTLRCSPKSGHDTVSWYQQALGQGPQFIFQYYEEEERQRGNFPDRFSGHQFPNYSSELNVNALLLGDSALYLCASSIRAGELFFGEGSRLTVL.

This clonotype was seen at least ten times. The chain recombines TRBV5-5 with TRBJ1-5, with 8 bases aligning to TRBD1. Germline V gene sequence: CDR1 SGHKS, CDR2 YYEKEE (reference sequence). The CDR3 runs 14 residues. The junction had 7 bases not matched to a gene; V was cut back by 4 bases and J by 7 bases. The CDR3 here is CASSRTGTEQPQHF. The CDR3 nucleotides are TGTGCCAGCAGCCGGACAGGGACGGAACAGCCCCAGCATTTT.

This clonotype was detected ten times or more. V and J are TRBV12-3 or TRBV12-4 and TRBJ2-2, with unresolved D. The V gene lost 8 bases and the J gene lost 1 base, with 8 bases spanning the gap. CDR3 length: 13 amino acids. CDR3 sequence: CASARGNTGELFF. In nucleotides, the CDR3 is TGTGCCAGCGCGCGAGGGAACACCGGGGAGCTGTTTTTT.

This clonotype was counted at least ten times. The rearrangement links TRBV7-2 to TRBJ2-3; TRBD2 aligns across 7 bases. V shed 5 bases and J 2 bases; nucleotides not matched to a gene: 10. CDR1 is SGHTA and CDR2 is FQGNSA in the germline V gene. The CDR3 is made up of 16 amino acids. The CDR3 nucleotides are TGTGCCAGCAGCCCACTTGGGGGGGGTTCCACAGATACGCAGTATTTT. Its protein product is CASSPLGGGSTDTQYF.

In its sample, this clonotype was seen a few times. This sequence joins TRBV21-1 and TRBJ2-7; the table's D call, TRBD2, was not checked against the DNA. TRBV21-1 is an annotated pseudogene. The CDR3 totals 17 residues. The CDR3 reads CASSKVLGAGEDYEQYF. The CDR3 DNA sequence: TGTGCCAGCAGCAAAGTCTTAGGGGCGGGAGAGGACTACGAGCAGTACTTC.

This clonotype occurred many times. CDR3: CASSSRSGQWAHQPQHF. For the CDR3, the DNA is TGTGCCAGCAGTTCTCGATCGGGACAATGGGCCCATCAGCCCCAGCATTTT. V and J are TRBV6-5 and TRBJ1-5; D is perhaps TRBD1 (6 bases). This CDR3 is 17 amino acids long. The germline V gene encodes CDR1 MNHEY and CDR2 SVGAGI. V was clipped by 4 bases and J by 5 bases, with 21 bases between them.

In its sample, this clonotype was seen many times. This rearrangement joins TRBV4-3 to TRBJ1-4, with D uncertain. Germline CDR1 reads LGHNA; CDR2 reads YSLEER. CDR3 size: 16 residues. V was clipped by 0 bases and J by 8 bases, with 16 bases between them. This chain's CDR3 is CASSQELGWASEKLFF. CDR3 in DNA: TGCGCCAGCAGCCAAGAGTTGGGTTGGGCTAGCGAAAAACTGTTTTTT.

In its sample, this clonotype was seen many times. The rearrangement links TRBV7-9 to TRBJ1-1; TRBD1 is a possible D gene (5 bases). The germline CDR1 and CDR2 sequences are SEHNR and FQNEAQ (reference sequence). The CDR3 is 15 residues long. V was cut by 0 bases and J by 0 bases, with 8 bases left in between. The CDR3 protein is CASSLAGTLNTEAFF. CDR3 DNA: TGTGCCAGCAGCTTAGCCGGGACCTTGAACACTGAAGCTTTCTTT. The variable domain in full, with the rest retrieved from reference TRBV7-9 and TRBJ1-1, is DTGVSQNPRHKITKRGQNVTFRCDPISEHNRLYWYRQTLGQGPEFLTYFQNEAQLEKSRLLSDRFSAERPKGSFSTLEIQRTEQGDSAMYLCASSLAGTLNTEAFFGQGTRLTVV.

This clonotype was detected a few times. The chain has TRBV4-3 and TRBJ2-7, with 11 bases that match TRBD1. Germline V gene data show CDR1 as LGHNA and CDR2 as YSLEER. J lost 3 bases, V lost 4 bases, and 5 bases had no gene match. The CDR3 spans 15 residues. CDR3 in DNA: TGCGCCAGCAGCCCCAAGGGACAGGGGGACTACGAGCAGTACTTC. As protein: CASSPKGQGDYEQYF.

In regard to this clonotype: This may stem from a read error, because a much larger clone lies one nucleotide away. This CDR3 reads CDSRLSGTSSYNEQFF. CDR3 coding DNA: TGTGACAGCAGACTTAGCGGGACTAGCTCCTACAATGAGCAGTTCTTC. The chain recombines TRBV28 with TRBJ2-1; 8 bases map to TRBD2. The germline gives CDR1 MDHEN, CDR2 SYDVKM. CDR3 length equals 16 residues.

The table lists this clonotype with many counts. The chain combines TRBV24-1 with TRBJ1-2; 8 bases line up with TRBD1. The CDR3 length is 13 residues. The V segment lost 6 bases and the J segment 6 bases; nucleotides outside the gene matches: 5. Germline-derived CDR1 and CDR2 are KGHDR and SFDVKD. The DNA for the CDR3 is TGTGCCACCAGTTCGGGGACAGGACATGGCTACACCTTC. It translates to CATSSGTGHGYTF.

Many counts were recorded for this clonotype. The rearrangement uses TRBV16 and TRBJ2-1; D not certain. The CDR3 extends over 13 amino acids. CDR1 KGHSY and CDR2 FQNENV come from the germline V gene. Trimming shortened V by 3 bases and J by 6 bases, and 9 bases separated the two germline ends. The CDR3 sequence is CASSQGTFNEQFF. In DNA form, the CDR3 reads TGTGCCAGCAGCCAGGGAACCTTCAATGAGCAGTTCTTC. The entire variable domain, with the rest obtained from reference TRBV16 and TRBJ2-1, is as follows: GEEVAQTPKHLVRGEGQKAKLYCAPIKGHSYVFWYQQVLKNEFKFLISFQNENVFDETGMPKERFSAKCLPNSPCSLEIQATKLEDSAVYFCASSQGTFNEQFFGPGTRLTVL.

Ten or more counts support this clonotype. This chain uses TRBV6-1 with TRBJ1-2, with 7 nucleotides matching TRBD1. V shed 7 bases, J shed 6 bases, and the junction held 8 bases outside the gene matches. The CDR3 extends over 13 amino acids. Germline V gene data show CDR1 as MNHNS and CDR2 as SASEGT. The DNA of the CDR3 is TGTGCCAGCACCTTAGACAGGGTGGATGGCTACACCTTC. It encodes CASTLDRVDGYTF.

The chain combines TRBV5-1 with TRBJ2-7, with D perhaps TRBD1 (6 bases). Germline V lookup: CDR1 SGHRS, CDR2 YFSETQ. This CDR3 comprises 17 residues. V lost 3 bases and J lost 2, with 21 bases in between. The CDR3 sequence: CASSWSRLRQDPYEQYF. CDR3 bases: TGCGCCAGCAGCTGGTCGAGGCTGCGACAGGACCCCTACGAGCAGTACTTC.

This clonotype was detected a few times. This chain connects TRBV11-2 to TRBJ1-1; D may be TRBD1 (6 bases). Germline V lookup: CDR1 SGHAT, CDR2 FQNNGV. The V end lost 1 base, the J end lost 5 bases, and 11 bases lay between the germline ends. The CDR3 consists of 14 residues. CDR3 protein: CASSLGGLGTEAFF. DNA for the CDR3: TGTGCCAGCAGCTTAGGGGGGCTAGGGACTGAAGCTTTCTTT.